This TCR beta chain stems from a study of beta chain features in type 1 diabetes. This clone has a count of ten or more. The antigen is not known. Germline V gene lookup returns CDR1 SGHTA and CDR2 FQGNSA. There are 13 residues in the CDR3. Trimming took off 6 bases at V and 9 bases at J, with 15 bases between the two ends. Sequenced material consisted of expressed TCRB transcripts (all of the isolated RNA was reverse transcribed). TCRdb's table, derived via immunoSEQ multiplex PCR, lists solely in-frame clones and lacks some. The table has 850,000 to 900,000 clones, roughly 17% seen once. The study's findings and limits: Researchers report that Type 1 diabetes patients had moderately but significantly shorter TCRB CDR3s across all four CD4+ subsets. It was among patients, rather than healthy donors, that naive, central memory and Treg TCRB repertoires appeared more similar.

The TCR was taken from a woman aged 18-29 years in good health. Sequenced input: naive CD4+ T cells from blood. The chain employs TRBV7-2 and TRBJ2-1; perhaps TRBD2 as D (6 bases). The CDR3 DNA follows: TGTGCCAGCAGTCAACTAGCTCCCCTTGAGCAGTTCTTC. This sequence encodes CASSQLAPLEQFF. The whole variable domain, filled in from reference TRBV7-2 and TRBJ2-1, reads GAGVSQSPSNKVTEKGKDVELRCDPISGHTALYWYRQSLGQGLEFLIYFQGNSAPDKSGLPSDRFSAERTGGSVSTLTIQRTQQEDSAVYLCASSQLAPLEQFFGPGTRLTVL.